These 30 T cell receptor beta chains came from one sample sequenced in a study of cytomegalovirus exposure and HLA in healthy donors. PCR employed 60 Vbeta and 13 Jbeta primers. Data came from immunoSEQ multiplex PCR; TCRdb stores just in-frame clones and leaves some out. This sample yields more than 90,000 clones, of which over 65% are seen a single time; approximately 0.9% belongs to the top ten. Sequencing was carried out using PBMCs. The source is a woman in her 30s in good health and CMV-seronegative.

In DNA, the CDR3 is TGCGCCAGCAGCCTCGGAGGGGAAGGAACTGAAGCTTTCTTT. The encoded protein is CASSLGGEGTEAFF. V usage is TRBV5-1 and J usage is TRBJ1-1, with D perhaps TRBD1 (5 bases). This CDR3 comprises 14 residues. Germline V gene lookup returns CDR1 SGHRS and CDR2 YFSETQ. Trimming removed 4 bases at V and 5 bases at J, with 15 bases between.

This clone was seen a handful of times. The V and J genes are TRBV19 and TRBJ2-1; D remains unclear. Deletions cut 5 bases from V and 0 bases from J, with 5 bases between. This CDR3 region has 13 residues. The germline V gene has CDR1 LNHDA and CDR2 SQIVND (reference sequence). The CDR3 loop is CASSPTSYNEQFF. The CDR3 nucleotides read TGTGCCAGTAGTCCTACCTCCTACAATGAGCAGTTCTTC.

In this sample, this clone turned up a few times. The chain employs TRBV15 and TRBJ2-3; maybe TRBD1 (6 bases). V was cut by 0 bases and J by 2 bases, with 12 bases left in between. The CDR3 covers 16 residues. Germline V lookup: CDR1 LNHNV, CDR2 YYDKDF (reference sequence). CDR3 DNA sequence: TGTGCCACCAGCAGAGATTTGGGGGCAGCCACAGATACGCAGTATTTT. Translated: CATSRDLGAATDTQYF.

This rearrangement joins TRBV27 to TRBJ2-1; 7 bases are a match to TRBD2. Germline CDR1 and CDR2: MNHEY and SMNVEV (reference sequence). The CDR3 is 15 amino acids. V trimming: 6 bases; J trimming: 0 bases; junction bases outside the gene matches: 5. The CDR3 DNA is TGTGCCAGCAGCTTAAGCGGGAACTCCTACAATGAGCAGTTCTTC. This gives the protein CASSLSGNSYNEQFF.

Only one count was recorded for this clone. The chain links TRBV29-1 to TRBJ2-3, with TRBD2 identical over 10 bases. Trimming took 5 bases from V and 2 from J; bases not matched to a gene: 7. Germline V gives CDR1 SQVTM, CDR2 ANQGSEA. The CDR3 loop spans 15 amino acids. The DNA of the CDR3 is TGCAGCGTTTCCGTAGCGGGGGGCCCCACAGATACGCAGTATTTT. This sequence encodes CSVSVAGGPTDTQYF.

The chain joins TRBV15 to TRBJ1-1, with D unclear. Trimming stripped 5 bases from V and 4 bases from J, with 14 bases between. Germline V lookup: CDR1 LNHNV, CDR2 YYDKDF (reference sequence). The CDR3 loop spans 14 amino acids. CDR3 bases: TGTGCCACCAGCTCCTACACTGCGGGCACTGAAGCTTTCTTT. Its translation: CATSSYTAGTEAFF.

This rearrangement joins TRBV5-1 to TRBJ1-1; perhaps TRBD1 as D (6 bases). This CDR3 is 14 amino acids long. The V and J ends lost 4 bases and 1 base respectively, with 11 bases between them. The germline gives CDR1 SGHRS, CDR2 YFSETQ. CDR3 bases: TGCGCCAGCAGCGTCCAGGGACAGAACACTGAAGCTTTCTTT. Residues: CASSVQGQNTEAFF.

V gene TRBV6-6 combines with J gene TRBJ2-3; perhaps TRBD2 as D (6 bases). V was shortened by 5 bases and J by 10 bases, with 7 bases between the two germline ends. From germline, CDR1 is MNHNY and CDR2 SVGAGI (reference sequence). The CDR3 loop spans 10 amino acids. CDR3 in amino acids: CASSGGAQYF. The CDR3 DNA reads as TGTGCCAGCAGTGGAGGGGCGCAGTATTTT.

The rearrangement joins TRBV30 to TRBJ1-2; maybe TRBD1 (5 bases). Germline assignment: CDR1 GTSNPN and CDR2 SVGIG (reference sequence). V was shortened by 3 bases and J by 3 bases, with 14 bases between the two germline ends. The CDR3 contains 14 residues. The CDR3 DNA follows: TGTGCCTGGAGGGGCGGCAGGGCGGACTATGGCTACACCTTC. Translating gives CAWRGGRADYGYTF.

V and J are TRBV11-1 and TRBJ1-2, with TRBD1 as a possible D gene (5 bases). Germline CDR1 SGHAT, CDR2 FQDESV (reference sequence). The CDR3 sequence is 15 residues long. Trimming cost V 2 bases and J 3 bases, with 13 bases left between them. The CDR3 DNA follows: TGTGCCAGCAGCTTATCGTGGGGGGTTGACTATGGCTACACCTTC. Amino acids: CASSLSWGVDYGYTF.

The chain combines TRBV5-1 with TRBJ1-2, with D tentatively TRBD1 (5 bases). Trimming cost V 4 bases and J 6 bases, with 16 bases left between them. The germline CDR1 and CDR2 sequences are SGHRS and YFSETQ. CDR3 length: 14 residues. The CDR3 sequence is CASSLQGRRDGYTF. The DNA for the CDR3 is TGCGCCAGCAGCCTCCAGGGTCGGAGGGATGGCTACACCTTC.

This clone was detected once. This CDR3 is CASSLARDRPTNEKLFF. CDR3 DNA sequence: TGCGCCAGCAGCTTGGCCAGAGACAGGCCAACTAATGAAAAACTGTTTTTT. This chain links TRBV5-1 with TRBJ1-4; TRBD1 might be the D (6 bases). CDR3 length: 17 residues. V lost 0 bases, J lost 0 bases, and 12 bases lay in between. Germline CDR1 reads SGHRS; CDR2 reads YFSETQ.

CDR3 loop: CASSTTGTAMNTEAFF. CDR3 DNA sequence: TGCGCCAGCAGCACAACCGGGACAGCGATGAACACTGAAGCTTTCTTT. The chain joins TRBV5-1 to TRBJ1-1; 7 nucleotides line up with TRBD1. The CDR3 has 16 residues. Trimming cost V 4 bases and J 0 bases; bases outside gene matches: 9. Germline V gives CDR1 SGHRS, CDR2 YFSETQ.

This rearrangement joins TRBV29-1 to TRBJ2-3; 7 positions match TRBD1. The germline gives CDR1 SQVTM, CDR2 ANQGSEA. J gave up 15 bases and V 3 bases, and 15 bases lay outside the gene matches. The CDR3 extends over 13 amino acids. The CDR3 nucleotides are TGCAGCGTTGAGAGTAGCCGGGACAGCGCCGCATATTTT. This gives the protein CSVESSRDSAAYF.

The rearrangement links TRBV7-2 to TRBJ2-5; TRBD1 matches at 7 bases. This CDR3 region has 15 residues. CDR1 and CDR2 from the germline V gene are SGHTA and FQGNSA. Trimming at V came to 5 bases and at J to 0 bases, leaving 6 bases not matched to a gene. The CDR3 is CASSPLDRDQETQYF. CDR3 bases: TGTGCCAGCAGCCCCCTTGACAGGGACCAAGAGACCCAGTACTTC.

The chain carries TRBV5-1 and TRBJ2-5, with TRBD2 matching over 7 bases. CDR1 and CDR2 from the germline V gene are SGHRS and YFSETQ. The CDR3 sequence is 16 residues long. The V and J ends lost 4 bases and 5 bases, in that order; junction bases with no gene match: 14. For the CDR3, the DNA is TGCGCCAGCAGCCTAACCGGGACGGGAGGAGCGGAGACCCAGTACTTC. Translating it yields CASSLTGTGGAETQYF.

For this clone: The final CDR3 position lacks the conserved phenylalanine or tryptophan, pointing to a likely read error. The CDR3 DNA is TGTGCCAGCAGCTTCGTCCTCGCGGGGGAAGGAGATACGCAGTATCTT. This sequence encodes CASSFVLAGEGDTQYL. This sequence joins TRBV7-9 and TRBJ2-3; 7 bases agree with TRBD2. V lost 3 bases to trimming and J lost 5 bases; unmatched junction nucleotides: 11. CDR1 SEHNR and CDR2 FQNEAQ come from the germline V gene (reference sequence). The CDR3 runs 16 residues.

The V call is TRBV6-5, the J call TRBJ1-6; TRBD1 matches at 7 bases. Trimming took 4 bases from V and 4 from J; bases not matched to a gene: 4. This CDR3 contains 15 residues. Germline-derived CDR1 and CDR2 are MNHEY and SVGAGI. The CDR3 coding sequence is TGTGCCAGCAGTTTAGGGACAGCTTATAATTCACCCCTCCACTTT. This encodes CASSLGTAYNSPLHF.

The rearrangement uses TRBV6-6 and TRBJ1-1, with D tentatively TRBD1 (5 bases). Trimming stripped 5 bases from V and 11 bases from J, with 12 bases between. The germline V gene encodes CDR1 MNHNY and CDR2 SVGAGI (reference sequence). The CDR3 runs 11 residues. The CDR3, as DNA: TGTGCCAGCAGTCGAAGGGGCGAGGCTTTCTTT. As protein: CASSRRGEAFF.

The chain couples TRBV2 to TRBJ1-6; a weak D match, TRBD1 (6 bases). The V gene lost 0 bases and the J gene lost 10 bases, with 16 bases spanning the gap. The CDR3 extends over 16 amino acids. Germline V gene data show CDR1 as SNHLY and CDR2 as FYNNEI. For the CDR3, the DNA is TGTGCCAGCAGTGAAGCGGGGGGGCGGAATGGATCACCCCTCCACTTT. It codes for CASSEAGGRNGSPLHF.

This clone was seen only once. This sequence joins TRBV29-1 and TRBJ1-2; possibly TRBD1 for D (5 bases). Per germline, CDR1 SQVTM and CDR2 ANQGSEA. V lost 6 bases to trimming and J lost 3 bases, with 14 bases between them. This CDR3 spans 13 amino acids. CDR3 amino acids: CSVVGTTDYGYTF. In DNA, the CDR3 is TGCAGCGTCGTTGGGACTACCGACTATGGCTACACCTTC. The full variable domain, in which reference TRBV29-1 and TRBJ1-2 provide the parts outside the CDR3, is SAVISQKPSRDICQRGTSLTIQCQVDSQVTMMFWYRQQPGQSLTLIATANQGSEATYESGFVIDKFPISRPNLTFSTLTVSNMSPEDSSIYLCSVVGTTDYGYTFGSGTRLTVV.

The CDR3 bases are TGTGCCAGCAGTGAAAGAACCTGGAGCTCCTACGAGCAGTACTTC. This translates into CASSERTWSSYEQYF. The rearrangement links TRBV6-1 to TRBJ2-5; no clear D. The last part of the DNA fits TRBJ2-7 better; the J call may be wrong. Germline V gives CDR1 MNHNS, CDR2 SASEGT. CDR3 length: 15 residues.

The chain joins TRBV19 to TRBJ2-1; 9 bases fit TRBD2. This CDR3 contains 18 residues. The germline V gene has CDR1 LNHDA and CDR2 SQIVND (reference sequence). Trimming took 3 bases from V and 0 from J; bases not matched to a gene: 9. The CDR3 here is CASSMRAGGPSSYNEQFF. The CDR3 nucleotides are TGTGCCAGTAGTATGCGGGCGGGGGGGCCGAGCTCCTACAATGAGCAGTTCTTC.

This clone was seen a handful of times. The chain links TRBV2 to TRBJ2-6, with D tentatively TRBD1 (5 bases). The CDR3 spans 15 residues. Trimming removed 7 bases from V and 3 bases from J, with 13 bases in between. Looked up from germline, CDR1 is SNHLY and CDR2 is FYNNEI. The CDR3 sequence: CASNSQGYGANVLTF. The CDR3 region has the DNA TGTGCCAGCAACAGTCAGGGATATGGGGCCAACGTCCTGACTTTC.

This clone came up once. The V and J genes are TRBV27 and TRBJ2-1, with a tentative D call TRBD2 (5 bases). The CDR3 spans 12 residues. Trimming cost V 3 bases and J 7 bases, with 7 bases left between them. The germline V gene encodes CDR1 MNHEY and CDR2 SMNVEV (reference sequence). As DNA, the CDR3 is TGTGCCAGCAGTTTTACGGGGAATGAGCAGTTCTTC. Translating it yields CASSFTGNEQFF.

In this sample, this clone turned up once. This chain connects TRBV5-1 to TRBJ1-2, with D possibly being TRBD1 (6 bases). The V end lost 5 bases, the J end lost 0 bases, and 20 bases lay between the germline ends. The germline gives CDR1 SGHRS, CDR2 YFSETQ. This CDR3 comprises 17 residues. CDR3 bases: TGCGCCAGCAGATCCGGACAGCCGAAGGTAGCTAACTATGGCTACACCTTC. As protein: CASRSGQPKVANYGYTF.

This rearrangement joins TRBV13 to TRBJ1-1; the match to TRBD1 covers 9 bases. Germline CDR1 and CDR2: PRHDT and FYEKMQ (reference sequence). Germline trimming cut 5 bases from V and 5 bases from J; bases unmatched to any gene: 9. This CDR3 has 15 amino acids. CDR3 bases: TGTGCCAGCAGCGCAATCATCGGGACAGGGACTGAAGCTTTCTTT. It specifies CASSAIIGTGTEAFF.

V and J are TRBV7-6 and TRBJ2-7; no clear D gene. This CDR3 comprises 15 residues. CDR1 SGHVS and CDR2 FNYEAQ come from the germline V gene. The ends were cut back, 2 bases at V and 7 bases at J, with 18 bases in the middle. The CDR3 nucleotides are TGTGCCAGCAGCTTACAGGAAAGAATGGTAAGGGAGCAGTACTTC. Amino acid sequence: CASSLQERMVREQYF.

This clone was found once. This rearrangement joins TRBV7-6 to TRBJ2-7, with TRBD2 identical over 10 bases. The CDR3 is made up of 15 amino acids. J was trimmed by 2 bases and V by 6 bases; bases with no gene match: 7. Germline V CDR1 and CDR2: SGHVS, FNYEAQ. CDR3 loop: CASRDGTSEAYEQYF. The CDR3 DNA follows: TGTGCCAGCAGAGATGGGACTAGCGAGGCCTACGAGCAGTACTTC.

This chain uses TRBV5-1 with TRBJ1-1; D is unclear. The germline V and J ends were trimmed by 4 bases and 0 bases, with 10 bases remaining between them. This CDR3 has 14 residues. Germline V CDR1 and CDR2: SGHRS, YFSETQ. DNA of the CDR3: TGCGCCAGCAGCGGTCCTAATATGAACACTGAAGCTTTCTTT. Amino acid sequence: CASSGPNMNTEAFF.